The 14 T cell receptor beta chains given below trace back to one sample, sequenced in a study of cytomegalovirus exposure and HLA in healthy donors. Repertoires were generated with immunoSEQ multiplex PCR, while TCRdb's copy carries only in-frame clones and drops some. The data hold tens of thousands of clones, with about 90% observed a single time. The sequencing sample was made of PBMCs. These receptors all come from a woman aged 25 to 45 in good health and CMV-seronegative.

The CDR3 sequence is CASSLTGGSTDTQYF. The CDR3 coding sequence is TGTGCCAGCAGCTTAACGGGAGGGAGCACAGATACGCAGTATTTT. This chain joins TRBV7-3 and TRBJ2-3; 7 bases align to TRBD2. CDR3 length: 15 amino acids. The V gene end was trimmed by 0 bases and the J gene end by 0 bases; junction bases not matched to a gene: 0. Germline V gene data show CDR1 as SGHTA and CDR2 as FQGTGA. The full variable domain, completed using reference TRBV7-3 and TRBJ2-3, is GAGVSQTPSNKVTEKGKYVELRCDPISGHTALYWYRQSLGQGPEFLIYFQGTGAADDSGLPNDRFFAVRPEGSVSTLKIQRTERGDSAVYLCASSLTGGSTDTQYFGPGTRLTVL.

The chain carries TRBV7-2 and TRBJ2-1, with 12 bases that match TRBD2. Trimming cost V 5 bases and J 9 bases; bases outside gene matches: 11. Germline V CDR1 and CDR2: SGHTA, FQGNSA. CDR3 length: 16 amino acids. CDR3 bases: TGTGCCAGCAGCCCTCTAGCGGGAGGGCCAGCAGGTGAGCAGTTCTTC. This gives the protein CASSPLAGGPAGEQFF.

The chain carries TRBV5-1 and TRBJ1-1, with 7 nucleotides matching TRBD1. This CDR3 contains 14 residues. Germline CDR1 and CDR2: SGHRS and YFSETQ. The trim removed 0 bases at V and 2 bases at J, leaving 1 base unmatched. CDR3 sequence reads: CASSLGTGNTEAFF. The DNA for the CDR3 is TGCGCCAGCAGCTTGGGGACAGGCAACACTGAAGCTTTCTTT.

The rearrangement joins TRBV28 to TRBJ2-3, with 9 positions matching TRBD1. The ends lost 9 bases at V and 1 base at J; junction bases unmatched: 8. Germline CDR1 reads MDHEN; CDR2 reads SYDVKM. The CDR3 is made up of 15 amino acids. CDR3 region: CASFTGQGGTDTQYF. CDR3 nucleotides: TGTGCCAGTTTTACGGGACAGGGCGGCACAGATACGCAGTATTTT.

This chain connects TRBV7-6 to TRBJ2-2; tentatively, D is TRBD2 (5 bases). Trimming shortened V by 0 bases and J by 7 bases, and 9 bases separated the two germline ends. The germline gives CDR1 SGHVS, CDR2 FNYEAQ. The CDR3 length is 14 residues. The CDR3: CASSLAGAGGELFF. The CDR3 nucleotides read TGTGCCAGCAGCTTAGCGGGAGCCGGCGGGGAGCTGTTTTTT.

V usage is TRBV5-8 and J usage is TRBJ2-3, with D unresolved. Germline values: CDR1 SGHTS, CDR2 YDEGEE. This CDR3 region has 13 residues. V was shortened by 1 base and J by 3 bases, with 6 bases between the two germline ends. The CDR3 coding sequence is TGTGCCAGCAGCTTGCACTTTACAGATACGCAGTATTTT. Translated, it gives CASSLHFTDTQYF.

The chain joins TRBV15 to TRBJ2-1; TRBD2 aligns across 13 bases. The CDR3 contains 13 residues. V lost 10 bases and J lost 8; bases outside the gene matches: 5. Germline lookup yields CDR1 LNHNV and CDR2 YYDKDF (reference sequence). CDR3 region: CAIRLAGGYEQFF. The CDR3 nucleotides are TGTGCCATTCGACTAGCGGGAGGCTATGAGCAGTTCTTC.

V is TRBV28 and J is TRBJ1-5; 8 bases line up with TRBD1. Germline trimming cut 11 bases from V and 4 bases from J; bases unmatched to any gene: 7. Germline V CDR1 and CDR2: MDHEN, SYDVKM. The CDR3 extends over 13 amino acids. The CDR3 protein is CAVQTGANQPQHF. Written as DNA, the CDR3 is TGTGCCGTACAGACAGGGGCAAATCAGCCCCAGCATTTT.

The chain links TRBV4-3 to TRBJ1-2; possibly TRBD1 for D (6 bases). Germline CDR1 reads LGHNA; CDR2 reads YSLEER. This CDR3 has 17 residues. V was clipped by 0 bases and J by 4 bases, with 18 bases between them. CDR3 DNA: TGCGCCAGCAGCCAAGATACCCCAGGGGAGAGGGGCTATGGCTACACCTTC. Protein sequence: CASSQDTPGERGYGYTF.

This sequence joins TRBV2 and TRBJ1-2, with D maybe TRBD1 (6 bases). Per germline, CDR1 SNHLY and CDR2 FYNNEI. The CDR3 extends over 11 amino acids. V lost 6 bases, J lost 5 bases, and 7 bases lay in between. The chain's CDR3 is CASRGAYGYTF. CDR3 sequence (DNA): TGTGCCAGCAGGGGGGCTTATGGCTACACCTTC.

In its sample, this clone was seen once. This chain connects TRBV25-1 to TRBJ2-3; D is perhaps TRBD1 (5 bases). CDR3 length: 15 amino acids. V was shortened by 2 bases and J by 0 bases, with 9 bases between the two germline ends. Germline V gene data show CDR1 as MGHDK and CDR2 as SYGVNS. The CDR3 DNA sequence: TGTGCCAGCAGTGAAGGTGGGGCTAGCACAGATACGCAGTATTTT. Its translation is CASSEGGASTDTQYF.

V gene TRBV15 combines with J gene TRBJ2-2; D is perhaps TRBD1 (7 bases). CDR1 and CDR2 (germline): LNHNV, YYDKDF (reference sequence). This CDR3 has 12 residues. With 5 bases removed from V and 10 bases from J, the gap between germline ends came to 11 bases. The CDR3 sequence: CATSRRGEELFF. The CDR3 DNA reads TGTGCCACCAGCCGCAGGGGGGAGGAGCTGTTTTTT.

The chain uses TRBV7-3 and TRBJ1-2, with D perhaps matching TRBD1 (6 bases). The V gene's germline CDR1 is SGHTA and CDR2 FQGTGA. CDR3 size: 13 residues. V was trimmed by 2 bases and J by 6 bases, leaving 10 bases between them. This CDR3 is CASSLLGGNGYTF. In DNA, the CDR3 is TGTGCCAGCAGCTTATTAGGGGGAAATGGCTACACCTTC. The variable domain in full, with the rest retrieved from reference TRBV7-3 and TRBJ1-2, is GAGVSQTPSNKVTEKGKYVELRCDPISGHTALYWYRQSLGQGPEFLIYFQGTGAADDSGLPNDRFFAVRPEGSVSTLKIQRTERGDSAVYLCASSLLGGNGYTFGSGTRLTVV.

The rearrangement links TRBV25-1 to TRBJ2-7, with D hard to call. Trimming removed 3 bases at V and 0 bases at J, with 3 bases between. The length of the CDR3 is 12 residues. Germline values: CDR1 MGHDK, CDR2 SYGVNS. CDR3 sequence reads: CASSDISYEQYF. As DNA, the CDR3 is TGTGCCAGCAGTGATATCTCCTACGAGCAGTACTTC.